A single sample gave rise to the 18 T cell receptor beta chains below, sequenced in a study of blood T cell repertoires in COVID-19. Data came from immunoSEQ multiplex PCR; TCRdb stores just in-frame clones and leaves some out. This table has 29,000 or so clones, roughly 86% appearing once. The source material was peripheral blood. Receptors were obtained from a human donor in a cohort sampled during active COVID-19. The donor label of this sample is uncertain.

This chain uses TRBV10-3 with TRBJ1-1, with 8 bases fitting TRBD1. Germline CDR1 ENHRY, CDR2 SYGVKD. V lost 5 bases, J lost 11 bases, and 7 bases stayed unmatched. This CDR3 is 12 amino acids long. In DNA, the CDR3 is TGTGCCATCAGTCCGACAGGGGCGGGTGCTTTCTTT. As protein: CAISPTGAGAFF.

J is TRBJ1-1 and V is TRBV3-1 (or the pseudogene TRBV3-2), with 7 bases aligning to TRBD1. With V trimmed by 1 base and J by 1 base, 3 bases remained unmatched. The germline gives CDR1 LGHDT, CDR2 YNNKEL (reference sequence). The length of the CDR3 is 15 residues. The CDR3 DNA reads as TGTGCCAGCAGCCAAGGACGGACAGGGAACACTGAAGCTTTCTTT. It translates to CASSQGRTGNTEAFF.

The J gene is TRBJ2-3, the V gene TRBV29-1; possibly TRBD2 for D (6 bases). This CDR3 is 13 amino acids long. CDR1 and CDR2 from the germline V gene are SQVTM and ANQGSEA. Trimming took off 5 bases at V and 2 bases at J, with 11 bases between the two ends. CDR3 DNA: TGCAGCGTTTTGCCTAGCGCCACAGATACGCAGTATTTT. Its protein is CSVLPSATDTQYF.

V is TRBV19 and J is TRBJ1-6, with D tentatively TRBD1 (6 bases). Trimming took 7 bases from V and 7 from J, leaving 14 bases between them. Germline V gene data show CDR1 as LNHDA and CDR2 as SQIVND (reference sequence). CDR3 length equals 14 residues. CDR3 sequence (DNA): TGTGCCAGTAAGACCGGGACATCGAATTCACCCCTCCACTTT. It encodes CASKTGTSNSPLHF. The variable domain in full, completed from reference TRBV19 and TRBJ1-6, reads DGGITQSPKYLFRKEGQNVTLSCEQNLNHDAMYWYRQDPGQGLRLIYYSQIVNDFQKGDIAEGYSVSREKKESFPLTVTSAQKNPTAFYLCASKTGTSNSPLHFGNGTRLTVT.

V gene TRBV6-5 combines with J gene TRBJ2-3; 12 bases are shared with TRBD1. V shed 5 bases and J 4 bases; nucleotides not matched to a gene: 4. CDR3 length equals 15 residues. Germline V gene lookup returns CDR1 MNHEY and CDR2 SVGAGI. The CDR3 here is CASSPGTGGPDTQYF. In DNA form, the CDR3 reads TGTGCCAGCAGTCCCGGGACAGGGGGCCCAGATACGCAGTATTTT.

The chain employs TRBV5-4 and TRBJ2-5, with 10 bases lining up with TRBD1. The CDR3 sequence is 15 residues long. J was trimmed by 7 bases and V by 1 base; bases with no gene match: 7. The germline CDR1 and CDR2 sequences are SGHNT and YYREEE (reference sequence). CDR3 in DNA: TGTGCCAGCAGCTTGACGGGACAGGGGAGAGGGACCCAGTACTTC. It is translated as CASSLTGQGRGTQYF.

The J gene is TRBJ1-4, the V gene TRBV10-3, with D possibly matching TRBD1 (6 bases). This CDR3 is built from 13 residues. CDR1 and CDR2 (germline): ENHRY, SYGVKD. V was shortened by 4 bases and J by 7 bases, with 10 bases between the two germline ends. CDR3: CAISGTGTEKLFF. CDR3 sequence (DNA): TGTGCCATCAGTGGAACAGGGACTGAAAAACTGTTTTTT.

Here the CDR3 DNA reads TGTGCCAGCAGCTTATCGACAATCACAGATACGCAGTATTTT. Protein product: CASSLSTITDTQYF. The chain is built from TRBV7-8 and TRBJ2-3; unclear D gene. V lost 2 bases and J 2 bases, leaving 8 bases between the germline ends. This CDR3 is 14 amino acids long. Germline V gene lookup returns CDR1 SGHVS and CDR2 FQNEAQ.

The V and J genes are TRBV2 and TRBJ1-5; maybe TRBD1 (5 bases). Germline values: CDR1 SNHLY, CDR2 FYNNEI. CDR3 length: 14 residues. Trimming removed 2 bases at V and 3 bases at J, with 8 bases between. CDR3 nucleotides: TGTGCCAGCAGTGAAACAGGTATCAATCAGCCCCAGCATTTT. It specifies CASSETGINQPQHF.

CDR3 region: CATSRDREGRWPATVKLFF. The CDR3 DNA reads TGTGCCACCAGCAGAGATCGGGAGGGCCGTTGGCCGGCTACTGTAAAACTGTTTTTT. The J gene is TRBJ1-4, the V gene TRBV15; no definite D call. This CDR3 is 19 amino acids long. V was clipped by 0 bases and J by 10 bases, with 27 bases between them. Germline-derived CDR1 and CDR2 are LNHNV and YYDKDF (reference sequence).

The genes are TRBV28 and TRBJ2-7, with a weak D call TRBD2 (6 bases). Germline loops: CDR1 MDHEN, CDR2 SYDVKM. This CDR3 is built from 14 residues. V lost 5 bases, J lost 1 base, and 12 bases lay in between. The CDR3 coding sequence is TGTGCCAGCAGTCCGGAGGGATTGTCCTACGAGCAGTACTTC. Translated: CASSPEGLSYEQYF.

V gene TRBV30 combines with J gene TRBJ1-2; 7 bases map to TRBD1. Germline V gene sequence: CDR1 GTSNPN, CDR2 SVGIG (reference sequence). V shed 5 bases and J 7 bases; nucleotides not matched to a gene: 10. This CDR3 has 13 amino acids. The CDR3 bases are TGTGCCTGGGAAACGGGGACAGCTGGTGGCTACACCTTC. It specifies CAWETGTAGGYTF.

The chain combines TRBV5-1 with TRBJ2-5, with D perhaps TRBD2 (5 bases). Germline V lookup: CDR1 SGHRS, CDR2 YFSETQ. CDR3 length: 13 amino acids. Trimming stripped 3 bases from V and 3 bases from J, with 9 bases between. The CDR3 protein is CASSSRGKETQYF. In DNA, the CDR3 is TGCGCCAGCAGCTCGAGAGGGAAAGAGACCCAGTACTTC.

The CDR3 DNA sequence: TGCGCCAGCAGCACGAGCCCGTTCGGGGATTCACCCCTCCACTTT. Translated: CASSTSPFGDSPLHF. The chain links TRBV5-1 to TRBJ1-6; the D is unclear. In germline, CDR1 is SGHRS, CDR2 YFSETQ. V dropped 4 bases and J dropped 8 bases, with 16 bases sitting between them. The CDR3 is 15 residues long.

This clone was observed a single time. The chain combines TRBV5-1 with TRBJ1-3; D is undetermined. Trimming cost V 2 bases and J 0 bases, with 12 bases left between them. This CDR3 has 16 residues. The V gene's germline CDR1 is SGHRS and CDR2 YFSETQ. The CDR3 DNA follows: TGCGCCAGCAGCTTTGGAGGGAGAACCTCTGGAAACACCATATATTTT. This encodes CASSFGGRTSGNTIYF. The whole variable domain, filled in from reference TRBV5-1 and TRBJ1-3, reads KAGVTQTPRYLIKTRGQQVTLSCSPISGHRSVSWYQQTPGQGLQFLFEYFSETQRNKGNFPGRFSGRQFSNSRSEMNVSTLELGDSALYLCASSFGGRTSGNTIYFGEGSWLTVV.

The chain uses TRBV19 and TRBJ2-1, with 10 positions matching TRBD1. V dropped 10 bases and J dropped 10; count of bases not matched to a gene: 10. Looked up from germline, CDR1 is LNHDA and CDR2 is SQIVND (reference sequence). The CDR3 covers 13 residues. The CDR3 is CATLRDRGFEQFF. In nucleotides, the CDR3 is TGTGCCACACTCCGGGACAGGGGTTTCGAGCAGTTCTTC.

CDR3 protein: CASRIQTQNTGELFF. CDR3 DNA: TGCGCCAGCAGGATACAGACCCAGAACACCGGGGAGCTGTTTTTT. The rearrangement joins TRBV5-1 to TRBJ2-2; unclear D gene. V was clipped by 5 bases and J by 1 base, with 12 bases between them. This CDR3 region has 15 residues. Germline V gene lookup returns CDR1 SGHRS and CDR2 YFSETQ.

The V and J genes are TRBV10-3 and TRBJ2-3, with 8 nucleotides matching TRBD1. With V trimmed by 7 bases and J by 1 base, 10 bases remained unmatched. The CDR3 spans 16 residues. The germline V gene encodes CDR1 ENHRY and CDR2 SYGVKD. Written as DNA, the CDR3 is TGTGCCATCAATAGCCAGGGGGCGTATGGCACAGATACGCAGTATTTT. Translated: CAINSQGAYGTDTQYF.